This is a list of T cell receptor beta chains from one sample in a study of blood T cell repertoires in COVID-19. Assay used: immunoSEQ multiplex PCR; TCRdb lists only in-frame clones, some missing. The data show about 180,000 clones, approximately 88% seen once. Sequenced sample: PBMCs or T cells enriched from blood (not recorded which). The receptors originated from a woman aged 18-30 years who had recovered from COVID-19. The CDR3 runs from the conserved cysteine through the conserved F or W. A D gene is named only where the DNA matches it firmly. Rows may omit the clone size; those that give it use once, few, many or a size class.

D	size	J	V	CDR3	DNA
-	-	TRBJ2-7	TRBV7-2	CASSLSMGLATYEQYF	TGTGCCAGCAGCTTAAGCATGGGGCTAGCGACCTACGAGCAGTACTTC
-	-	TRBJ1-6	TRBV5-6	CASSSVGQGYNSPLHF	TGTGCCAGCAGCTCAGTGGGGCAGGGTTATAATTCACCCCTCCACTTT
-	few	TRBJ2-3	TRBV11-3	CASSLGGGTENTDTQYF	TGTGCCAGCAGCTTAGGAGGGGGGACAGAGAACACAGATACGCAGTATTTT
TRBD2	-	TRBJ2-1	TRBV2	CASTISGGSSYNEQFF	TGTGCCAGCACTATTAGCGGGGGGAGCTCCTACAATGAGCAGTTCTTC
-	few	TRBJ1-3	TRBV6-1	CASRVSFGNTIYF	TGTGCCAGCCGGGTCTCATTTGGAAACACCATATATTTT
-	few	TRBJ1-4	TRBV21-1	CASSKGWARALMGTTNEKLFF	TGTGCCAGCAGCAAAGGTTGGGCCAGGGCTCTAATGGGGACTACTAATGAAAAACTGTTTTTT
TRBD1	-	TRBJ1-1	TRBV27	CASSWDRGTEAFF	TGTGCCAGCAGTTGGGACAGGGGGACTGAAGCTTTCTTT
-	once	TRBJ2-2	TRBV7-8	CASSLALSNTGELFF	TGTGCCAGCAGCTTAGCATTGAGCAACACCGGGGAGCTGTTTTTT
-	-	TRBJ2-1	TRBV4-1	CASSQEGPQAYTYNEQFF	TGCGCCAGCAGCCAAGAGGGGCCCCAAGCCTATACTTACAATGAGCAGTTCTTC
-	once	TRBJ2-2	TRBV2	CASTVTGELFF	TGTGCCAGCACCGTCACCGGGGAGCTGTTTTTT
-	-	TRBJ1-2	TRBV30	CAWSVPGLGAPPNF	TGTGCCTGGAGTGTACCTGGGTTAGGAGCTCCTCCTAACTTC
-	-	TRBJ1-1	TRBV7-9	CASRDTLNTEAFF	TGTGCCAGCAGGGACACATTGAACACTGAAGCTTTCTTT
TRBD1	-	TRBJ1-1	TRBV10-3	CAISGGRGGAGDTEAFF	TGTGCCATCAGTGGTGGGAGAGGGGGCGCAGGTGACACTGAAGCTTTCTTT
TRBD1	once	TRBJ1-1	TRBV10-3	CAISGRGPDTEAFF	TGTGCCATCAGTGGGAGGGGGCCGGACACTGAAGCTTTCTTT
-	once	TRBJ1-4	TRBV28	CASSLLRREKLFF	TGTGCCAGCAGTTTACTCAGGAGGGAAAAACTGTTTTTT
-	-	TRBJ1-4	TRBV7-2	CASSLGWEVNEKLFF	TGTGCCAGCAGCTTAGGGTGGGAGGTCAATGAAAAACTGTTTTTT
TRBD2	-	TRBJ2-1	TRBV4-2	CASSQVELAGTLEQFF	TGTGCCAGCAGCCAAGTGGAACTAGCGGGGACCCTCGAGCAGTTCTTC
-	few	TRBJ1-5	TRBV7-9	CASSLGDQGNQPQHF	TGTGCCAGCAGCTTAGGCGATCAGGGCAATCAGCCCCAGCATTTT